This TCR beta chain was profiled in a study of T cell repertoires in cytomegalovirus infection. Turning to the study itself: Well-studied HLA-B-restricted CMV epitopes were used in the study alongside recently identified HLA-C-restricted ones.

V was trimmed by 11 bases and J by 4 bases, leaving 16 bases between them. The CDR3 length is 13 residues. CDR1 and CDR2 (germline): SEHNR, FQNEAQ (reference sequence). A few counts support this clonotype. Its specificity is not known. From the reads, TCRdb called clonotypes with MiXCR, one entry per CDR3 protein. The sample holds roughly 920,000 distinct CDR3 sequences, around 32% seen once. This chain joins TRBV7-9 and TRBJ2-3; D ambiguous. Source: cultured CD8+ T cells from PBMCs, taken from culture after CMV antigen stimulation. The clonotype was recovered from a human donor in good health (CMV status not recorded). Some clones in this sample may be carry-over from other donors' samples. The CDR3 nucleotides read TGTGCCGGTATACAAGATCCATCAGATACGCAGTATTTT. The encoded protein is CAGIQDPSDTQYF.